This TCR beta chain was captured in a study of blood T cell repertoires in COVID-19. About the study: PBMCs, B-cell-depleted T cells, or T cells provided the cDNA or gDNA that made up the material.

The length of the CDR3 is 17 residues. Germline V lookup: CDR1 SGDLS, CDR2 YYNGEE. After removal of 3 bases from V and 4 bases from J, the junction contained 10 bases not matched to a gene. The study recruited people aged roughly 18 to 95 years across around 24 US areas. Clinical history reported by participants formed the basis on which cohorts were assigned. Recovery meant two consecutive negative NP/OP PCR tests, professional clearance, or resolved symptoms. Here immunoSEQ multiplex PCR was the method, and the copy in TCRdb shows in-frame clones only, minus some. This sample yields about 160,000 clones, of which roughly 90% are seen a single time; around 7% belongs to the top ten.

The source of this sequence is a woman aged 45-60 years who had recovered from COVID-19. The sample comprised PBMCs or T cells enriched from blood (not recorded which). This rearrangement joins TRBV9 to TRBJ2-5, with 12 bases lining up with TRBD2. The CDR3 region is CASSATSGGPPPETQYF. CDR3 bases: TGTGCCAGCAGCGCAACTAGCGGGGGGCCTCCCCCAGAGACCCAGTACTTC.